The 21 T cell receptor beta chains below were found in one sample sequenced in a study of T cells in Graves' hyperthyroidism and ophthalmopathy. TCR beta CDR3 regions were amplified from RNA transcripts. An initial round of RT-PCR targeting the TCR CDR3 relied on the HTBI primer set. Each CDR3 protein gets one entry after TCRdb re-called the multiplex PCR reads with MiXCR. The table shows about 550,000 distinct CDR3 sequences, with around 21% occurring only once. The source material was blood. These receptor sequences come from a man between 18 and 29 years old with Graves' hyperthyroidism.

This clonotype was seen ten or more times. CDR3: CASSEYNSISYEQYF. CDR3 nucleotides: TGTGCCAGCAGTGAATATAACAGCATCTCCTACGAGCAGTACTTC. J is TRBJ2-7 and V is TRBV6-1; D is undetermined. CDR1 and CDR2 from the germline V gene are MNHNS and SASEGT. Trimming pared 2 bases from V and 0 bases from J, leaving 11 bases between. CDR3 size: 15 residues.

This clonotype has only a few counts. The chain combines TRBV30 with TRBJ2-5; the D gene could be TRBD1 or TRBD2 (6 bases each). Trimming left V 0 bases short and J 4 bases short, with 15 bases between. In germline, CDR1 is GTSNPN, CDR2 SVGIG (reference sequence). This CDR3 has 15 amino acids. CDR3 in DNA: TGTGCCTGGAGTGTAACGGGGGCCAGGGGAGAGACCCAGTACTTC. Its translation is CAWSVTGARGETQYF.

There are a few counts of this clonotype. This sequence joins TRBV5-6 and TRBJ1-2; D ambiguous. This CDR3 is 13 amino acids long. V lost 4 bases to trimming and J lost 1 base, with 8 bases between them. Per the germline V gene, CDR1 is SGHDT and CDR2 is YYEEEE. The CDR3 nucleotides read TGTGCCAGCAGCCCGACTTATAACTATGGCTACACCTTC. It codes for CASSPTYNYGYTF.

At least ten counts were recorded for this clonotype. The J gene is TRBJ1-1, the V gene TRBV4-3; maybe TRBD1 (6 bases). The CDR3 spans 22 residues. V was cut by 1 base and J by 0 bases, with 30 bases left in between. Germline V lookup: CDR1 LGHNA, CDR2 YSLEER. The CDR3 sequence is CASSQVYGSANPVGHLNTEAFF. The DNA of the CDR3 is TGCGCCAGCAGCCAAGTTTACGGCTCGGCGAATCCGGTGGGACACCTGAACACTGAAGCTTTCTTT.

The chain links TRBV6-1 to TRBJ2-6; D may be TRBD1 (6 bases). V lost 6 bases and J lost 5, with 20 bases in between. Looked up from germline, CDR1 is MNHNS and CDR2 is SASEGT. This CDR3 has 17 amino acids. CDR3 in amino acids: CASRPPGHPRWANVLTF. The CDR3 bases are TGTGCCAGCAGACCACCGGGACACCCCCGCTGGGCCAACGTCCTGACTTTC.

The V and J genes are TRBV6-2 or TRBV6-3 and TRBJ2-7; possible D gene TRBD1, 6 bases. This CDR3 comprises 16 residues. Per the germline V gene, CDR1 is MNHEY and CDR2 is SVGEGT. V shed 2 bases and J shed 1 base, with 15 bases lying between them. The CDR3 DNA is TGTGCCAGCAGTTACGCCGGCAGGGGTTTGTCCTACGAGCAGTACTTC. Protein sequence: CASSYAGRGLSYEQYF.

In DNA form, the CDR3 reads TGTGCCAGCAGTTTGGCAGGTCCTACGGGGCAGTACTTC. Protein sequence: CASSLAGPTGQYF. The chain recombines TRBV6-2 or TRBV6-3 with TRBJ2-7; unclear D gene. The germline V gene has CDR1 MNHEY and CDR2 SVGEGT. This CDR3 is built from 13 residues. V was clipped by 4 bases and J by 9 bases, with 16 bases between them.

The chain carries TRBV18 and TRBJ2-7, with 9 bases fitting TRBD1. Germline V gene data show CDR1 as KGHSH and CDR2 as LQKENI. J was trimmed by 5 bases and V by 3 bases; bases with no gene match: 5. The CDR3 spans 14 residues. CDR3 coding DNA: TGTGCCAGCTCACCCCGGGACAGGGCCGACGAGCAGTACTTC. Residues: CASSPRDRADEQYF.

This chain joins TRBV11-1 and TRBJ2-7, with TRBD1 matching 10 bases. J was trimmed by 3 bases and V by 5 bases; bases with no gene match: 7. The CDR3 loop spans 15 amino acids. Germline assignment: CDR1 SGHAT and CDR2 FQDESV (reference sequence). For the CDR3, the DNA is TGTGCCAGCAGCAAAAGGACAGGGGGTATCTACGAGCAGTACTTC. Translated: CASSKRTGGIYEQYF.

This clonotype was detected ten times or more. The CDR3 here is CASSPTGRMNTEAFF. Here the CDR3 DNA reads TGTGCCAGCAGTCCCACAGGGCGGATGAACACTGAAGCTTTCTTT. This chain joins TRBV27 and TRBJ1-1, with a possible D match to TRBD1 (6 bases). CDR1 and CDR2 (germline): MNHEY, SMNVEV (reference sequence). The CDR3 covers 15 residues. Trimming stripped 5 bases from V and 0 bases from J, with 13 bases between.

In nucleotides, the CDR3 is TGTGCCAGCTCACTCCTCGGGACAGAGGGCAATCAGCCCCAGCATTTT. The encoded protein is CASSLLGTEGNQPQHF. The chain combines TRBV18 with TRBJ1-5; 7 nucleotides line up with TRBD1. The CDR3 is 16 amino acids. CDR1 and CDR2 from the germline V gene are KGHSH and LQKENI. V lost 4 bases to trimming and J lost 2 bases; unmatched junction nucleotides: 8. Drawing the rest from reference TRBV18 and TRBJ1-5, the complete variable domain is NAGVMQNPRHLVRRRGQEARLRCSPMKGHSHVYWYRQLPEEGLKFMVYLQKENIIDESGMPKERFSAEFPKEGPSILRIQQVVRGDSAAYFCASSLLGTEGNQPQHFGDGTRLSIL.

This clonotype was picked up many times. This sequence joins TRBV12-3 or TRBV12-4 and TRBJ2-7, with D tentatively TRBD2 (6 bases). CDR3 length: 13 residues. The V gene lost 6 bases and the J gene lost 3 bases, with 12 bases spanning the gap. CDR3 in amino acids: CASRRGLIYEQYF. The CDR3 DNA follows: TGTGCCAGCAGAAGGGGACTGATCTACGAGCAGTACTTC.

This clonotype was recorded at least ten times. The rearrangement uses TRBV6-5 and TRBJ1-2; D is unresolved. Trimming stripped 10 bases from V and 3 bases from J, with 12 bases between. This CDR3 spans 12 amino acids. CDR1 is MNHEY and CDR2 is SVGAGI in the germline V gene. The CDR3 protein is CAILGSYYGYTF. The DNA of the CDR3 is TGTGCCATCCTGGGTAGCTACTATGGCTACACCTTC.

This clonotype was detected ten times or more. The rearrangement links TRBV28 to TRBJ1-2; the match to TRBD1 covers 7 bases. The CDR3 is 15 residues long. Germline CDR1 MDHEN, CDR2 SYDVKM. With 4 bases clipped from V and 2 bases from J, the junction kept 7 bases outside the gene matches. This chain's CDR3 is CASSSTDRINYGYTF. The CDR3 DNA reads as TGTGCCAGCAGTTCCACGGACAGGATAAACTATGGCTACACCTTC.

V is TRBV18 and J is TRBJ2-7; the D is unclear. This CDR3 spans 14 amino acids. Germline V gives CDR1 KGHSH, CDR2 LQKENI. V lost 2 bases to trimming and J lost 0 bases, with 8 bases between them. CDR3 DNA sequence: TGTGCCAGCTCACCAGTGGCAAACTCCTACGAGCAGTACTTC. Its protein is CASSPVANSYEQYF.

This clonotype was detected many times. The chain carries TRBV27 and TRBJ1-5, with no clear D. Between the trimmed V and J ends, which lost 3 bases and 5 bases, there was a span of 20 bases. This CDR3 is built from 17 residues. Germline-derived CDR1 and CDR2 are MNHEY and SMNVEV (reference sequence). DNA for the CDR3: TGTGCCAGCAGTTTCTCTGTGACGTTAAGTGCCCATCAGCCCCAGCATTTT. Amino acid sequence: CASSFSVTLSAHQPQHF.

At least ten counts were recorded for this clonotype. This CDR3 reads CSADRDRRGIGIKTQYF. Written as DNA, the CDR3 is TGCAGTGCTGACAGGGACAGGCGGGGGATCGGGATAAAGACCCAGTACTTC. The V and J genes are TRBV20-1 and TRBJ2-5; a weak D match, TRBD1 (8 bases). Germline assignment: CDR1 DFQATT and CDR2 SNEGSKA (reference sequence). This CDR3 contains 17 residues. The germline V and J ends were trimmed by 5 bases and 6 bases, with 28 bases remaining between them.

V gene TRBV11-2 combines with J gene TRBJ2-4; TRBD1 aligns across 8 bases. The ends lost 3 bases at V and 5 bases at J; junction bases unmatched: 6. Germline CDR1 SGHAT, CDR2 FQNNGV. This CDR3 region has 15 residues. CDR3 residues: CASSLGRGRENIQYF. The CDR3 DNA follows: TGTGCCAGCAGCTTGGGCAGGGGGCGCGAAAACATTCAGTACTTC.

The chain is built from TRBV2 and TRBJ2-7; tentatively, D is TRBD2 (5 bases). Germline V CDR1 and CDR2: SNHLY, FYNNEI. The CDR3 totals 15 residues. V was clipped by 8 bases and J by 6 bases, with 23 bases between them. Here the CDR3 reads CASGGNVAGGGEQYF. The CDR3 region has the DNA TGTGCCAGCGGAGGCAACGTAGCAGGAGGAGGCGAGCAGTACTTC.

Many counts were recorded for this clonotype. The chain employs TRBV20-1 and TRBJ1-1; D is unclear. This CDR3 contains 11 residues. The V and J ends lost 6 bases and 2 bases respectively, with 7 bases between them. Germline V CDR1 and CDR2: DFQATT, SNEGSKA (reference sequence). The CDR3 is CSARRNTEAFF. The CDR3 DNA sequence: TGCAGTGCACGTAGAAACACTGAAGCTTTCTTT.

This clonotype was detected many times. This chain connects TRBV2 to TRBJ1-1; D may be TRBD1 (6 bases). Germline V gives CDR1 SNHLY, CDR2 FYNNEI. The CDR3 has 15 residues. The V end lost 0 bases, the J end lost 6 bases, and 14 bases lay between the germline ends. CDR3 protein: CASSEALRGGAEAFF. CDR3 coding DNA: TGTGCCAGCAGTGAAGCGCTTCGGGGGGGCGCTGAAGCTTTCTTT.